The 7 T cell receptor beta chains listed next were all sequenced from one sample in a study of shared clonotypes between healthy human individuals. CD45RO negativity and positive selection for CCR7 defined naive CD8 cells, a population that excluded terminally differentiated effector memory CD45RA+ cells. Libraries were prepared by immunoSEQ multiplex PCR; TCRdb keeps only in-frame clonotypes and omits some of them. Here the sample spans some 2,000,000 clones, around 96% being singletons. The sample consisted of naive CD8+ T cells sorted from blood. Receptors originate from a man between 18 and 29 years old in good health.

Comments on this clone: This same CDR3 is encoded by further DNA sequences in the sample. V is TRBV13 and J is TRBJ2-3; D is possibly TRBD1 (5 bases). The CDR3 runs 15 residues. Trimming shortened V by 0 bases and J by 1 base, and 8 bases separated the two germline ends. Looked up from germline, CDR1 is PRHDT and CDR2 is FYEKMQ (reference sequence). CDR3 coding DNA: TGTGCCAGCAGCTTAGGGGGGCGCGGCACAGATACGCAGTATTTT. It encodes CASSLGGRGTDTQYF.

This clone was counted once. This rearrangement joins TRBV11-3 to TRBJ2-1; 8 bases are a match to TRBD2. The CDR3 extends over 16 amino acids. The V gene's germline CDR1 is SGHNT and CDR2 YENEEA. Germline trimming cut 6 bases from V and 0 bases from J; bases unmatched to any gene: 7. The CDR3 DNA sequence: TGTGCCAGCAGTCCAACTAGCGGACCCTCCTACAATGAGCAGTTCTTC. Its protein product is CASSPTSGPSYNEQFF.

The chain has TRBV4-1 and TRBJ2-1; 13 nucleotides agree with TRBD2. Germline V lookup: CDR1 MGHRA, CDR2 YSYEKL. The CDR3 spans 17 residues. J gave up 8 bases and V 0 bases, and 7 bases lay outside the gene matches. For the CDR3, the DNA is TGCGCCAGCAGCCAAGAACGAACTAGCGGGGGGGCCGATGAGCAGTTCTTC. Translated: CASSQERTSGGADEQFF.

V usage is TRBV30 and J usage is TRBJ2-7; no firm D call. V dropped 3 bases and J dropped 4 bases, with 10 bases sitting between them. The CDR3 runs to 12 residues. The germline CDR1 and CDR2 sequences are GTSNPN and SVGIG (reference sequence). The DNA of the CDR3 is TGTGCCTGGAGCATACCTAAGTACGAGCAGTACTTC. Amino acids: CAWSIPKYEQYF.

With respect to this clone: A read error may account for a junction end that differs from germline. V is TRBV7-9 and J is TRBJ2-4; D might be TRBD2 (6 bases). This CDR3 has 14 residues. Germline CDR1 is SEHNR and CDR2 is FQNEAQ (reference sequence). The CDR3 coding sequence is TGTGCCAGCAGCTTAACGGGAGTGGGTAACATTCGGTACTTC. It encodes CASSLTGVGNIRYF.

In DNA, the CDR3 is TGTGCCAGCGGGGACAGAGTCTACAATGAGCAGTTCTTC. Amino acid sequence: CASGDRVYNEQFF. This sequence joins TRBV2 and TRBJ2-1; 7 bases agree with TRBD1. From germline, CDR1 is SNHLY and CDR2 FYNNEI. V gave up 8 bases and J gave up 3 bases; unmatched junction bases: 4. The CDR3 contains 13 residues. The entire variable domain, with the rest obtained from reference TRBV2 and TRBJ2-1, is as follows: EPEVTQTPSHQVTQMGQEVILRCVPISNHLYFYWYRQILGQKVEFLVSFYNNEISEKSEIFDDQFSVERPDGSNFTLKIRSTKLEDSAMYFCASGDRVYNEQFFGPGTRLTVL.

The chain is built from TRBV30 and TRBJ2-1, with D maybe TRBD2 (5 bases). CDR1 GTSNPN and CDR2 SVGIG come from the germline V gene (reference sequence). Between the trimmed V and J ends, which lost 1 base and 5 bases, there was a span of 12 bases. The CDR3 length is 14 residues. The CDR3 protein is CAWSGLASDNEQFF. The CDR3 DNA follows: TGTGCCTGGAGTGGATTAGCGAGCGACAATGAGCAGTTCTTC. The full variable domain, completed using reference TRBV30 and TRBJ2-1, is SQTIHQWPATLVQPVGSPLSLECTVEGTSNPNLYWYRQAAGRGLQLLFYSVGIGQISSEVPQNLSASRPQDRQFILSSKKLLLSDSGFYLCAWSGLASDNEQFFGPGTRLTVL.